Listed below are T cell receptor beta chains from one sample, sequenced in a study of blood T cell repertoires in COVID-19. Profiled with immunoSEQ multiplex PCR; TCRdb holds only in-frame clones, not every one. This sample carries approximately 44,000 clones, just over 85% of them seen once, and the ten largest clones take just under 8.5%. Sequences were obtained from peripheral blood. The source of these receptors is a man aged 55 to 70 with active COVID-19. Both conserved end residues are part of each CDR3. Each record gives: V gene, J gene, clone size, D gene, CDR3 protein, CDR3 DNA. The D gene is left open where the match is weak. Expanded clones get a size class; other rows say once, few or many, or leave the size out.

v_call: TRBV10-1
j_call: TRBJ2-7
clone_size: .
d_call: .
cdr3_aa: CASSAGSSYEQYF
cdr3_nt: TGCGCCAGCAGTGCAGGCAGCTCCTACGAGCAGTACTTC

v_call: TRBV19
j_call: TRBJ2-2
clone_size: .
d_call: .
cdr3_aa: CASSKGTGELFF
cdr3_nt: TGTGCCAGTAGTAAGGGGACCGGGGAGCTGTTTTTT

v_call: TRBV7-3
j_call: TRBJ1-3
clone_size: .
d_call: .
cdr3_aa: CASSLGGDSGNTIYF
cdr3_nt: TGTGCCAGCAGCTTAGGAGGCGACTCTGGAAACACCATATATTTT

v_call: TRBV7-9
j_call: TRBJ1-4
clone_size: .
d_call: TRBD1
cdr3_aa: CASSSSRTGAQEEKLFF
cdr3_nt: TGTGCCAGCAGCTCGTCCCGTACAGGGGCACAGGAGGAAAAACTGTTTTTT

v_call: TRBV29-1
j_call: TRBJ2-7
clone_size: .
d_call: .
cdr3_aa: CSVAGYEQYF
cdr3_nt: TGCAGCGTTGCCGGGTACGAGCAGTACTTC

v_call: TRBV9
j_call: TRBJ2-1
clone_size: .
d_call: TRBD2
cdr3_aa: CASQTAGASYNEQFF
cdr3_nt: TGTGCCAGCCAGACAGCGGGAGCATCCTACAATGAGCAGTTCTTC

v_call: TRBV9
j_call: TRBJ1-4
clone_size: .
d_call: TRBD1
cdr3_aa: CASSLGQAGEKLFF
cdr3_nt: TGTGCCAGCAGCTTGGGACAGGCTGGTGAAAAACTGTTTTTT

v_call: TRBV4-3
j_call: TRBJ2-1
clone_size: .
d_call: TRBD2
cdr3_aa: CASSPRSAGGGSNEQFF
cdr3_nt: TGCGCCAGCAGCCCCCGGTCCGCGGGAGGAGGTTCTAATGAGCAGTTCTTC

v_call: TRBV6-1
j_call: TRBJ1-5
clone_size: .
d_call: .
cdr3_aa: CASSEVAVYSNQPQHF
cdr3_nt: TGTGCCAGCAGTGAAGTGGCAGTTTATAGCAATCAGCCCCAGCATTTT

v_call: TRBV5-4
j_call: TRBJ1-2
clone_size: .
d_call: .
cdr3_aa: CASRPDRNYGYTF
cdr3_nt: TGTGCCAGCAGACCCGACAGAAACTATGGCTACACCTTC

v_call: TRBV27
j_call: TRBJ2-3
clone_size: .
d_call: .
cdr3_aa: CASSSPSTDTQYF
cdr3_nt: TGTGCCAGCAGTTCTCCTAGCACAGATACGCAGTATTTT

v_call: TRBV18
j_call: TRBJ1-4
clone_size: .
d_call: TRBD1
cdr3_aa: CASSPRDSGGEKLFF
cdr3_nt: TGTGCCAGCTCACCACGGGACAGCGGGGGTGAAAAACTGTTTTTT

v_call: TRBV21-1
j_call: TRBJ2-1
clone_size: .
d_call: .
cdr3_aa: CASSKVGTSGSSEQFF
cdr3_nt: TGTGCCAGCAGCAAAGTGGGGACTAGCGGGAGTTCTGAGCAGTTCTTC

v_call: TRBV5-1
j_call: TRBJ2-5
clone_size: .
d_call: .
cdr3_aa: CASSLMARAQETQYF
cdr3_nt: TGCGCCAGCAGCTTGATGGCTAGAGCACAAGAGACCCAGTACTTC

v_call: TRBV19
j_call: TRBJ2-3
clone_size: .
d_call: TRBD2
cdr3_aa: CASSILAGGTDTQYF
cdr3_nt: TGTGCCAGTAGTATCTTGGCGGGAGGCACAGATACGCAGTATTTT

v_call: TRBV6-2/TRBV6-3
j_call: TRBJ2-5
clone_size: few
d_call: TRBD2
cdr3_aa: CASSPGLAGEPARSQYF
cdr3_nt: TGTGCCAGCAGTCCAGGACTAGCGGGAGAGCCGGCGAGGTCCCAGTACTTC

v_call: TRBV15
j_call: TRBJ2-2
clone_size: .
d_call: .
cdr3_aa: CATSRDRPGEYTGELFF
cdr3_nt: TGTGCCACCAGCAGAGATCGCCCGGGGGAGTACACCGGGGAGCTGTTTTTT

v_call: TRBV19
j_call: TRBJ1-4
clone_size: .
d_call: .
cdr3_aa: CASVAQGATNEKLFF
cdr3_nt: TGTGCCAGTGTCGCCCAGGGTGCAACTAATGAAAAACTGTTTTTT

v_call: TRBV2
j_call: TRBJ2-5
clone_size: .
d_call: TRBD1
cdr3_aa: CASSPPGGQETQYF
cdr3_nt: TGTGCCAGCAGTCCCCCAGGGGGCCAAGAGACCCAGTACTTC

v_call: TRBV5-1
j_call: TRBJ2-1
clone_size: .
d_call: .
cdr3_aa: CASSLVAVLYNEQFF
cdr3_nt: TGCGCCAGCAGCTTGGTAGCGGTCCTATACAATGAGCAGTTCTTC

v_call: TRBV4-2
j_call: TRBJ2-7
clone_size: .
d_call: TRBD2
cdr3_aa: CASSQAPSGGYEQYF
cdr3_nt: TGTGCCAGCAGCCAAGCCCCTAGCGGGGGCTACGAGCAGTACTTC

v_call: TRBV19
j_call: TRBJ2-7
clone_size: .
d_call: TRBD2
cdr3_aa: CASSTGLAGVYEQYF
cdr3_nt: TGTGCCAGTAGTACGGGACTAGCGGGAGTCTACGAGCAGTACTTC

v_call: TRBV6-5
j_call: TRBJ1-1
clone_size: .
d_call: .
cdr3_aa: CASSYSHPLNTEAFF
cdr3_nt: TGTGCCAGCAGTTATAGCCATCCGTTAAACACTGAAGCTTTCTTT